This TCR beta chain is from a study of CDR3 diversity in severe acne. Using its own MiXCR run on the PCR reads, TCRdb lists one record per CDR3 protein. The sample lists about 100,000 distinct CDR3 sequences, about half occurring once. The junction had 5 bases not matched to a gene; V was cut back by 4 bases and J by 3 bases. The CDR3 covers 15 residues. Germline lookup yields CDR1 SGHVS and CDR2 FNYEAQ. The genes are TRBV7-6 and TRBJ2-2; 7 positions agree with TRBD1. The clonotype originates from a male donor with acne. Sequenced: blood. The CDR3 coding sequence is TGTGCCAGCAGCTCTCAGGGGGACCACACCGGGGAGCTGTTTTTT. Translating gives CASSSQGDHTGELFF.